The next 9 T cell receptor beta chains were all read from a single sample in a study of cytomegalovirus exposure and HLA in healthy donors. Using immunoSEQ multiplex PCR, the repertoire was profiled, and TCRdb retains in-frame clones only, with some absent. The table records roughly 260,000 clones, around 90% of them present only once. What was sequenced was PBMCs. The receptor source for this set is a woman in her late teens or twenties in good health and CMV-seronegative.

CDR3 nucleotides: TGTGCCAGCAGCTACCTGACAGGGGAGGGCACTGAAGCTTTCTTT. Its protein product is CASSYLTGEGTEAFF. The chain has TRBV6-1 and TRBJ1-1; 8 bases map to TRBD1. This CDR3 is built from 15 residues. Trimming at V came to 6 bases and at J to 4 bases, leaving 10 bases not matched to a gene. Germline lookup yields CDR1 MNHNS and CDR2 SASEGT.

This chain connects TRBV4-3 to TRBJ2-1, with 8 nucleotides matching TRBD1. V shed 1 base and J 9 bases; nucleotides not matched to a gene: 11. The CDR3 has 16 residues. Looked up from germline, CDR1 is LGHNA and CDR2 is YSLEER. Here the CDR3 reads CASSQGAGQGITEQFF. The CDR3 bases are TGCGCCAGCAGCCAAGGGGCCGGACAGGGAATTACTGAGCAGTTCTTC.

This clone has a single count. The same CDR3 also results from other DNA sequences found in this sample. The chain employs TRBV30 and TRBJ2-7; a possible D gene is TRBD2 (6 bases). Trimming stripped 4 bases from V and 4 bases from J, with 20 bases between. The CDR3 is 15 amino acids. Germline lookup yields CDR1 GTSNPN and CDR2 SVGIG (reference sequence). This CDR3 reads CAWTIGDSWHYEQYF. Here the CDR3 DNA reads TGTGCCTGGACTATAGGGGACTCCTGGCATTACGAGCAGTACTTC.

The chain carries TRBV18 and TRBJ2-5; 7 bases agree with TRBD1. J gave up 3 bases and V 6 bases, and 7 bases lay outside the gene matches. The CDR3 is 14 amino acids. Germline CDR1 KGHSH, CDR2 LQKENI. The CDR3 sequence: CASSVPGTEETQYF. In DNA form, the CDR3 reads TGTGCCAGCTCGGTACCCGGGACAGAAGAGACCCAGTACTTC.

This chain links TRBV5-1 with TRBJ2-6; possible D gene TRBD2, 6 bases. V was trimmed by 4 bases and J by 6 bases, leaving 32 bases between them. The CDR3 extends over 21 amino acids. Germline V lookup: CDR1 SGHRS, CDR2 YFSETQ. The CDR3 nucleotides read TGCGCCAGCAGCCCCCGGAACTCGGCAGGGCGGGACCTGATCCTGGCCAACGTCCTGACTTTC. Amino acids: CASSPRNSAGRDLILANVLTF.

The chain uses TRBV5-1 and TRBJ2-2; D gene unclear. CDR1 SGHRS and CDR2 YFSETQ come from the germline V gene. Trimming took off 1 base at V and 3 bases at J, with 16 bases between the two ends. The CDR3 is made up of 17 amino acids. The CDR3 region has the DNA TGCGCCAGCAGCTTGACATCCACGCTCGAGGACACCGGGGAGCTGTTTTTT. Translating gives CASSLTSTLEDTGELFF. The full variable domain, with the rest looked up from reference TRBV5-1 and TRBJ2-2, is KAGVTQTPRYLIKTRGQQVTLSCSPISGHRSVSWYQQTPGQGLQFLFEYFSETQRNKGNFPGRFSGRQFSNSRSEMNVSTLELGDSALYLCASSLTSTLEDTGELFFGEGSRLTVL.

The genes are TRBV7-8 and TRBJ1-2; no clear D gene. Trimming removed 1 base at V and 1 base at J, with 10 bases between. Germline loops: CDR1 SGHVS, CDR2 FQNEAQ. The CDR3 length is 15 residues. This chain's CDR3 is CASSLGYASNYGYTF. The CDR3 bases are TGTGCCAGCAGCTTAGGTTACGCCAGTAACTATGGCTACACCTTC. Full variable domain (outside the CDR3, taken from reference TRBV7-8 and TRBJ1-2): GAGVSQSPRYKVAKRGQDVALRCDPISGHVSLFWYQQALGQGPEFLTYFQNEAQLDKSGLPSDRFFAERPEGSVSTLKIQRTQQEDSAVYLCASSLGYASNYGYTFGSGTRLTVV.

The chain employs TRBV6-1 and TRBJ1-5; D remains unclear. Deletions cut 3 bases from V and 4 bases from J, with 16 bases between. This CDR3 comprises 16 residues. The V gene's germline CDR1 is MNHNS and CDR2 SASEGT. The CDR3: CASSDLASARNQPQHF. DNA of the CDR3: TGTGCCAGCAGTGATTTAGCTTCAGCGAGAAATCAGCCCCAGCATTTT.

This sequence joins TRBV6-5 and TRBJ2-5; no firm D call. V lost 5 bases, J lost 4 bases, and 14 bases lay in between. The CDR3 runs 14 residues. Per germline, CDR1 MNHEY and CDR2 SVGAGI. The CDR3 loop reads CASSPILLRETQYF. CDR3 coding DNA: TGTGCCAGCAGTCCCATATTACTTCGAGAGACCCAGTACTTC.